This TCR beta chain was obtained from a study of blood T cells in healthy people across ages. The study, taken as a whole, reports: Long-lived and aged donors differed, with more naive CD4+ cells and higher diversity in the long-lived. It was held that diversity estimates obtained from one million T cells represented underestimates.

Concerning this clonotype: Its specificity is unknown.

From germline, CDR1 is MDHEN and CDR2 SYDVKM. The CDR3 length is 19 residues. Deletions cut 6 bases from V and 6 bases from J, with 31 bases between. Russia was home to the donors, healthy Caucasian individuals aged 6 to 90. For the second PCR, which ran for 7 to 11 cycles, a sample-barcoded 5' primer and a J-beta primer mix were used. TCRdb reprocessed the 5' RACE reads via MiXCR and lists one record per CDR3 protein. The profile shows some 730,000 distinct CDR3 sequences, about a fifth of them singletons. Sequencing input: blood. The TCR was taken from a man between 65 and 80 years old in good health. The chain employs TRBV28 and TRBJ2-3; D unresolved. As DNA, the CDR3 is TGTGCCAGCAGACTTTGGAATTCAGGCCGGGCTAATAAAGAGGATACGCAGTATTTT. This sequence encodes CASRLWNSGRANKEDTQYF.